The rows below give T cell receptor beta chains drawn from one sample of a study of T cells and Merkel cell carcinoma outcomes. The method was immunoSEQ multiplex PCR; TCRdb's version includes in-frame clones alone and lacks a portion of them. The table has approximately 12,000 clones, roughly 96% seen once. What was sequenced was tumor tissue from Merkel cell carcinoma. The receptor set was obtained from a human donor with Merkel cell carcinoma. Each CDR3 is given with its conserved first and last residue. D genes are given only for firm matches. Expanded clones are given a class, and other clones once, few, many or no size at all.

J gene,V gene,D gene,clone size,CDR3 DNA,CDR3 protein
TRBJ2-3,TRBV12-5,TRBD1,.,TGTGCTAGTGGCGGAGGGGGGACAGGGGGACCAGATACGCAGTATTTT,CASGGGGTGGPDTQYF
TRBJ1-5,TRBV18,.,.,TGTGCCAGCTCACCCTCGGGCAGCGACAATCAGCCCCAGCATTTT,CASSPSGSDNQPQHF
TRBJ2-5,TRBV9,.,.,TGTGCCAGCAGTTTAAGTGGGGGGGCTAGGGAGACCCAGTACTTC,CASSLSGGARETQYF
TRBJ1-4,TRBV6-6,.,.,TGTGCCAGCAGTTACTCACAGGGAGGTAATGAAAAACTGTTTTTT,CASSYSQGGNEKLFF
TRBJ2-7,TRBV6-5,TRBD2,.,TGTGCCAGCAGTCCTCGACTAGCGTCGACCTACGAGCAGTACTTC,CASSPRLASTYEQYF
TRBJ1-2,TRBV28,.,.,TGTGCCAGCAGTGGCCTTCCGGGGGGAGGCTACACCTTC,CASSGLPGGGYTF
TRBJ2-7,TRBV19,.,once,TGTGCCAGTAGTTCGACAGTCATCCCCAACGAGCAGTACTTC,CASSSTVIPNEQYF
TRBJ2-7,TRBV29-1,.,.,TGCAGCGTTGGCCCCTCCGGGGCACGCCATTCCTACGAGCAGTACTTC,CSVGPSGARHSYEQYF
TRBJ2-7,TRBV30,TRBD1,.,TGTGCCTGGAGAGCGGACAGGGTTTACGAGCAGTACTTC,CAWRADRVYEQYF
TRBJ2-5,TRBV20-1,.,.,TGCAGTGCCGGAATCCAAGAGACCCAGTACTTC,CSAGIQETQYF
TRBJ1-1,TRBV11-2,TRBD1,.,TGTGCCAGCAGGCATTACAGGGGTCTGAACACTGAAGCTTTCTTT,CASRHYRGLNTEAFF
TRBJ2-3,TRBV7-9,.,.,TGTGCCAGCAGCAGCCGGGACGGTTTAGTATATACGCAGTATTTT,CASSSRDGLVYTQYF
TRBJ1-1,TRBV6-4,.,.,TGTGCCAGCAGTGCTACAGGGTTAGGTGAAGCTTTCTTT,CASSATGLGEAFF
TRBJ1-1,TRBV18,TRBD1,.,TGTGCCAGCTCAGCCGGGACAGGGATCGGCACTGAAGCTTTCTTT,CASSAGTGIGTEAFF
TRBJ2-3,TRBV7-3,.,.,TGTGCCAGCAACCCCTTGGGGGGCACAGATACGCAGTATTTT,CASNPLGGTDTQYF
TRBJ2-3,TRBV5-4,.,.,TGTGCCAGCAGCGCCAGACTGTCAGATACGCAGTATTTT,CASSARLSDTQYF
TRBJ2-3,TRBV7-3,.,once,TGTGCCAGCAGCCCACTAGCCTCTAGCACAGATACGCAGTATTTT,CASSPLASSTDTQYF
TRBJ2-1,TRBV19,TRBD2,.,TGTGCCAGTAGCCCGACTAGCGGGAGGACGTCCTACAATGAGCAGTTCTTC,CASSPTSGRTSYNEQFF
TRBJ1-4,TRBV30,TRBD1,.,TGTGCCTGGAGTGGGGGACAGGGGGCCCAATGGGGTGAAAAACTGTTTTTT,CAWSGGQGAQWGEKLFF
TRBJ2-5,TRBV9,TRBD1,.,TGTGCCAGCAGCGTAGAGGACAGGTTGGGGGAGACCCAGTACTTC,CASSVEDRLGETQYF
TRBJ2-1,TRBV29-1,.,.,TGCAGCGCTGGGGGCGGGAGCTGGAGTCGTAGGAATGAGCAGTTCTTC,CSAGGGSWSRRNEQFF
TRBJ1-2,TRBV5-5,.,.,TGTGCCAGCAGGCGAGAGGACGGTGCTAACTATGGCTACACCTTC,CASRREDGANYGYTF
TRBJ2-7,TRBV4-3,.,once,TGCGCCAGCAGCCAAGGACAGGGGAGGGGCGAGCAGTACTTC,CASSQGQGRGEQYF
TRBJ2-7,TRBV18,.,.,TGTGCCAGCTCACCTGATCCGGGGACAATTTTCTACGAGCAGTACTTC,CASSPDPGTIFYEQYF
TRBJ1-2,TRBV5-6,.,.,TGTGCCAGCAGCTTGGTTGCGGGGGCTGGCTACACCTTC,CASSLVAGAGYTF
TRBJ1-1,TRBV29-1,.,.,TGCAGCTCCGGACAGACCGGTGGCACTGAAGCTTTCTTT,CSSGQTGGTEAFF
TRBJ2-3,TRBV5-1,TRBD2,.,TGCGCCAGCAGCTTTTCGGGGTCAGCGGGAACCACAGATACGCAGTATTTT,CASSFSGSAGTTDTQYF
TRBJ2-3,TRBV20-1,.,.,TGCAGTGCTAGTTTCACAGATACGCAGTATTTT,CSASFTDTQYF